This T cell receptor beta chain derives from a study of PD-1 blockade in mismatch repair-deficient tumors. About the study: All were previously treated, progressing patients with eleven to twelve mismatch repair-deficient cancer types. Whole-study findings and limits: After pembrolizumab, tumor-resident clones rose rapidly, then generally contracted before radiologic responses.

TCRdb's table, derived via immunoSEQ multiplex PCR, lists solely in-frame clones and lacks some. In the table there are about 68,000 clones, almost 80% of which are singletons. Remarks on this clone: Its specificity is not known.

Deletions cut 5 bases from V and 4 bases from J, with 11 bases between. This CDR3 has 14 residues. The germline CDR1 and CDR2 sequences are SGHTA and FQGTGA. Mismatch repair deficiency was confirmed in all patients, by PCR or immunohistochemistry. The TCR-sequenced patients were a few responders to pembrolizumab. This TCR was recovered from an adult with mismatch repair-deficient cancer. The chain employs TRBV7-3 and TRBJ2-2; D uncertain. The sequencing here drew on peripheral blood, taken 2 weeks after starting pembrolizumab. The CDR3 reads CASSPGPGTGELFF. CDR3 nucleotides: TGTGCCAGCAGCCCCGGACCGGGCACCGGGGAGCTGTTTTTT.